Listed below are T cell receptor beta chains from one sample, sequenced in a study of CD8+ T cells in alopecia areata. Using immunoSEQ multiplex PCR, the repertoire was profiled, and TCRdb retains in-frame clones only, with some absent. The table lists some 96,000 clones, approximately 66% of them singletons. This sample comprised CD8+ T cells sorted from blood, obtained at week 4, from a patient treated with tofacitinib. The receptors come from a human donor with alopecia areata. Each CDR3 is given with its conserved first and last residue. The D gene is left open where the match is weak. Clone size is shown for a subset of rows, as once, few, many or a class of expanded clone.

CDR3nt: TGCAGCGTTGTGGGTTTCTATGGCTACACCTTC; CDR3aa: CSVVGFYGYTF; d_gene: -; abundance: -; j_gene: TRBJ1-2; v_gene: TRBV29-1
CDR3nt: TGTGCCAGCAGCCAAGAGATTTCCGGAGAGCAGTACTTC; CDR3aa: CASSQEISGEQYF; d_gene: -; abundance: -; j_gene: TRBJ2-7; v_gene: TRBV14
CDR3nt: TGTGCCACTAGGGACGGTCCTTCCTCTGGGGCCAACGTCCTGACTTTC; CDR3aa: CATRDGPSSGANVLTF; d_gene: -; abundance: -; j_gene: TRBJ2-6; v_gene: TRBV10-3
CDR3nt: TGTGCCAGTAGAATACCAGGGGACAATGAGCAGTTCTTC; CDR3aa: CASRIPGDNEQFF; d_gene: -; abundance: few; j_gene: TRBJ2-1; v_gene: TRBV19
CDR3nt: TGTGCCTCAAAGGGCCTCAGGGGCTATGGCTACACCTTC; CDR3aa: CASKGLRGYGYTF; d_gene: -; abundance: -; j_gene: TRBJ1-2; v_gene: TRBV27
CDR3nt: TGCGCCAGCAGCCAACAGGCTGGGGCCAACGTCCTGACTTTC; CDR3aa: CASSQQAGANVLTF; d_gene: -; abundance: -; j_gene: TRBJ2-6; v_gene: TRBV4-1
CDR3nt: TGTGCCAGCAGCCCACTCGACAGTGCCTACGAGCAGTACTTC; CDR3aa: CASSPLDSAYEQYF; d_gene: -; abundance: -; j_gene: TRBJ2-7; v_gene: TRBV5-6
CDR3nt: TGTGCCAGCAGTGATCCCGGGACAGGGGGCACCGGGGAGCTGTTTTTT; CDR3aa: CASSDPGTGGTGELFF; d_gene: TRBD1; abundance: -; j_gene: TRBJ2-2; v_gene: TRBV2
CDR3nt: TGCAGCGTTGCTGAGTCAGGCGGGATATACAATGAGCAGTTCTTC; CDR3aa: CSVAESGGIYNEQFF; d_gene: -; abundance: -; j_gene: TRBJ2-1; v_gene: TRBV29-1
CDR3nt: TGTGCCAGCAGCTTAGAGGGCGTGGCTAACGAGCAGTACTTC; CDR3aa: CASSLEGVANEQYF; d_gene: -; abundance: -; j_gene: TRBJ2-7; v_gene: TRBV13
CDR3nt: TGTGCCAGCAGCTTGGGGGACAGGGGCCCCCTATACGAGCAGTACTTC; CDR3aa: CASSLGDRGPLYEQYF; d_gene: TRBD1; abundance: -; j_gene: TRBJ2-7; v_gene: TRBV5-6
CDR3nt: TGCGCCAGCAGCTTGTCACAGAACACAGATACGCAGTATTTT; CDR3aa: CASSLSQNTDTQYF; d_gene: -; abundance: -; j_gene: TRBJ2-3; v_gene: TRBV5-1
CDR3nt: TGTGCCAGCAGTGACCCTGTGGGGGTGGGTCACGGGGAGCTGTTTTTT; CDR3aa: CASSDPVGVGHGELFF; d_gene: -; abundance: -; j_gene: TRBJ2-2; v_gene: TRBV25-1
CDR3nt: TGTGCCACCAGCAGAGAACGACTTCTAGGGGAAAATGGCTACACCTTC; CDR3aa: CATSRERLLGENGYTF; d_gene: -; abundance: -; j_gene: TRBJ1-2; v_gene: TRBV15
CDR3nt: TGTGCCAGCACCCTCGGGGGGACTAGAGTTTACGAGCAGTACTTC; CDR3aa: CASTLGGTRVYEQYF; d_gene: TRBD2; abundance: few; j_gene: TRBJ2-7; v_gene: TRBV7-9
CDR3nt: TGCGCCAGCAGCCAAGACTCTAGCGGGAGGGATACGCAGTATTTT; CDR3aa: CASSQDSSGRDTQYF; d_gene: TRBD2; abundance: -; j_gene: TRBJ2-3; v_gene: TRBV4-3
CDR3nt: TGTGCCAGCAGCTTAGAGGACCCGTACCAAGAGACCCAGTACTTC; CDR3aa: CASSLEDPYQETQYF; d_gene: -; abundance: -; j_gene: TRBJ2-5; v_gene: TRBV7-9
CDR3nt: TGTGCCTGGAGCGAGGGACAGGGTTCGTTGGAGCAGTTCTTC; CDR3aa: CAWSEGQGSLEQFF; d_gene: TRBD1; abundance: -; j_gene: TRBJ2-1; v_gene: TRBV30
CDR3nt: TGTGCCAGCAGCGGACCCCAGGACGGAGCCTACGAGCAGTACTTC; CDR3aa: CASSGPQDGAYEQYF; d_gene: -; abundance: -; j_gene: TRBJ2-7; v_gene: TRBV9
CDR3nt: TGCGCCAGCAGCCAAGAGTCCGGGAGCTACGAGCAGTACTTC; CDR3aa: CASSQESGSYEQYF; d_gene: -; abundance: -; j_gene: TRBJ2-7; v_gene: TRBV4-1
CDR3nt: TGTGCCAGCAGCGTCGGCGGGAGTAGAATCGACGAGCAGTACTTC; CDR3aa: CASSVGGSRIDEQYF; d_gene: TRBD2; abundance: -; j_gene: TRBJ2-7; v_gene: TRBV9
CDR3nt: TGCGCCAGCAGCCATGGGGTGAACTATGGCTACACCTTC; CDR3aa: CASSHGVNYGYTF; d_gene: -; abundance: -; j_gene: TRBJ1-2; v_gene: TRBV4-3
CDR3nt: TGTGCCAGCACGGAAAAGTCGGTTATCTCCTACGAGCAGTACTTC; CDR3aa: CASTEKSVISYEQYF; d_gene: -; abundance: -; j_gene: TRBJ2-7; v_gene: TRBV25-1
CDR3nt: TGTGCCATCAGTGAGTCGGTTGGCACAGATACGCAGTATTTT; CDR3aa: CAISESVGTDTQYF; d_gene: -; abundance: -; j_gene: TRBJ2-3; v_gene: TRBV10-3
CDR3nt: TGCAGCGTTGAAGATCAAGGAGGGACTGAAGCTTTCTTT; CDR3aa: CSVEDQGGTEAFF; d_gene: -; abundance: -; j_gene: TRBJ1-1; v_gene: TRBV29-1
CDR3nt: TGTGCCGGAGGTTCTGGGGCCAACGTCCTGACTTTC; CDR3aa: CAGGSGANVLTF; d_gene: -; abundance: -; j_gene: TRBJ2-6; v_gene: TRBV6-5
CDR3nt: TGCGCCAGCAGCCAAGAGACAAGTTTGGGCCACGAGCAGTACTTC; CDR3aa: CASSQETSLGHEQYF; d_gene: -; abundance: -; j_gene: TRBJ2-7; v_gene: TRBV4-3
CDR3nt: TGTGCCAGCAGCGATAGCGTGCTGCGACACTACTCTGGAAACACCATATATTTT; CDR3aa: CASSDSVLRHYSGNTIYF; d_gene: -; abundance: -; j_gene: TRBJ1-3; v_gene: TRBV5-6
CDR3nt: TGCGCCAGCAGCCAAGACTCAGCGGGAGGGCCAGGGAATGAGCAGTTCTTC; CDR3aa: CASSQDSAGGPGNEQFF; d_gene: TRBD2; abundance: few; j_gene: TRBJ2-1; v_gene: TRBV7-9
CDR3nt: TGCAGCGTTGAAGATTTCGGGACCGGGGAGCTGTTTTTT; CDR3aa: CSVEDFGTGELFF; d_gene: -; abundance: -; j_gene: TRBJ2-2; v_gene: TRBV29-1
CDR3nt: TGTGCCAGCAGCGTAGTAGAGGGGTCCTACGAGCAGTACTTC; CDR3aa: CASSVVEGSYEQYF; d_gene: -; abundance: -; j_gene: TRBJ2-7; v_gene: TRBV9
CDR3nt: TGTGCCAGCAGCACAGGGGGGACCCAGTACTTC; CDR3aa: CASSTGGTQYF; d_gene: TRBD1; abundance: -; j_gene: TRBJ2-5; v_gene: TRBV9
CDR3nt: TGTGCCATCAGTGAATTGCCCCCCTACAATGAGCAGTTCTTC; CDR3aa: CAISELPPYNEQFF; d_gene: -; abundance: -; j_gene: TRBJ2-1; v_gene: TRBV10-3
CDR3nt: TGTGCCAGCAGCCCAGGGACTAGCGACTCCTACGAGCAGTACTTC; CDR3aa: CASSPGTSDSYEQYF; d_gene: TRBD2; abundance: -; j_gene: TRBJ2-7; v_gene: TRBV7-2
CDR3nt: TGCAGCGTTGAAGAGGCTAGCGGGGGATTCAACAATGAGCAGTTCTTC; CDR3aa: CSVEEASGGFNNEQFF; d_gene: TRBD2; abundance: -; j_gene: TRBJ2-1; v_gene: TRBV29-1
CDR3nt: TGTGCCAGCAGTGAAGGGGGGTCCAGGGACGAGCAGTACTTC; CDR3aa: CASSEGGSRDEQYF; d_gene: -; abundance: -; j_gene: TRBJ2-7; v_gene: TRBV2
CDR3nt: TGTGCCAGCAGCCCCCGGTTTAGCGGGAGCAATGAGCAGTTCTTC; CDR3aa: CASSPRFSGSNEQFF; d_gene: TRBD2; abundance: -; j_gene: TRBJ2-1; v_gene: TRBV11-3
CDR3nt: TGTGCCAGCAGCCCCAGGGGGCTGCTCAATTCACCCCTCCACTTT; CDR3aa: CASSPRGLLNSPLHF; d_gene: TRBD1; abundance: -; j_gene: TRBJ1-6; v_gene: TRBV5-6
CDR3nt: TGTGCCAGCAGCCCGGCGCTAGCGGGGATTACCTACAATGAGCAGTTCTTC; CDR3aa: CASSPALAGITYNEQFF; d_gene: TRBD2; abundance: -; j_gene: TRBJ2-1; v_gene: TRBV7-3
CDR3nt: TGCGCCAGCAGCCCACAGGGCCTGGTCCAAGAGACCCAGTACTTC; CDR3aa: CASSPQGLVQETQYF; d_gene: -; abundance: once; j_gene: TRBJ2-5; v_gene: TRBV4-1